This T cell receptor beta chain was identified during a study of blood T cell repertoires in COVID-19. Trimming took 5 bases from V and 2 from J, leaving 14 bases between them. Germline V gene data show CDR1 as MNHNY and CDR2 as SVGAGI (reference sequence). The CDR3 extends over 15 amino acids. Data came from immunoSEQ multiplex PCR; TCRdb stores just in-frame clones and leaves some out. The table records around 99,000 clones, less than 95% of them present only once. This chain connects TRBV6-6 to TRBJ2-3; a weak D match, TRBD2 (5 bases). The receptor comes from a man between 45 and 60 years old with acute or convalescent COVID-19. The sequenced material came from peripheral blood. CDR3 in DNA: TGTGCCAGCAGTGACCGAGCGGCCTACACAGATACGCAGTATTTT. It yields the protein CASSDRAAYTDTQYF.